The rows below give T cell receptor beta chains drawn from one sample of a study of blood T cells in healthy people across ages. TCRdb reprocessed the 5' RACE reads with MiXCR, giving one entry per CDR3 protein. The sample carries just under 900,000 distinct CDR3 sequences, less than 35% recorded once. Sequenced material: blood. All receptors derive from a woman older than 75 in good health. The conserved cysteine and the conserved F or W are not part of the CDR3 here. Each record gives: V gene, CDR3 length, CDR3 protein.

TRBV5-4 14 ASSLGGTAPQETQY
TRBV28 13 ASSFVRVSSYEQY
TRBV25-1 13 ASRSTGLTNEKLF
TRBV5-1 14 ASSLRASGVYNEQF
TRBV10-3 14 AISDFNREVGQPQH
TRBV7-3 12 ASSSGTEVGEAF
TRBV20-1 15 SARSYEVAGAQETQY
TRBV5-1 14 ASGPRQSKANYGYT
TRBV14 12 ASSQLGGFVGYT
TRBV5-1 15 ASSQQTGPPLGTEAF
TRBV7-2 12 ASSLASSGGTQY
TRBV3-1 16 ASSQDPPGQGAAYGYT
TRBV30 14 AWSVSRTGVYNEQF
TRBV6-6 14 ASRPDRVGTNEKLF
TRBV7-9 11 ASSLVGTDEQY
TRBV5-1 10 ASSADTYEQY
TRBV20-1 9 SADTYNEQF
TRBV27 13 ASSLSYTGGYEQF
TRBV7-8 14 ASNPIRDRVQETQY
TRBV10-3 11 AISLAAQETQY
TRBV7-2 13 ASSRRGGLASPLH
TRBV6-5 12 ASSYSRLGYEQY
TRBV12-3/TRBV12-4 13 ASSEEVTGGYEQY
TRBV7-9 12 ASGGLWASGERF
TRBV9 14 ASSVTGGHNTDTQY
TRBV27 11 ASSLRPSYGYT
TRBV6-2/TRBV6-3 13 ASSYPRTGVYEQY
TRBV7-2 13 ASSLDRGLTHTQY
TRBV30 10 AWRGVGNTIY